This TCR beta chain is from a study of vaccination effects on CD4 cells after COVID-19. The protocol was immunoSEQ multiplex PCR, while the TCRdb copy is restricted to in-frame clones and leaves out a portion. This sample carries tens of thousands of clones, roughly 70% of them seen once, and the ten largest clones take roughly 24%. Concerning this clone itself: Its antigen is unidentified.

Viral peptide pools were used in the ViraFEST assay to expand antigen-specific CD4+ T cells, and sequencing came afterward. On day 10 of culture, CD4+ T cells were separated out. Testing of the vaccine recipients showed negative nucleocapsid antibodies and no prior SARS-CoV-2 infection. The researchers cultured fewer than 2.5 million PBMC per well with roughly 9.5 IU/ml IL-2 and roughly 10 ug/ml peptides. Overall study findings and caveats: Only 1 of 255 vaccine-induced clones from healthy vaccinees cross-reacted with common cold coronaviruses. In the late period after vaccination, infection- and vaccine-induced clones contracted markedly.

Trimming cost V 0 bases and J 10 bases, with 9 bases left between them. Per germline, CDR1 DFQATT and CDR2 SNEGSKA (reference sequence). The CDR3 consists of 11 residues. V gene TRBV20-1 combines with J gene TRBJ1-2; D unclear. The source material was CD4+ T cells from PBMCs cultured with HCoV-OC43 spike peptides, sampled before COVID-19 vaccination. As to subset: HCoV-OC43 spike overlapping peptide pool stimulation. This clonotype originated in a human donor who received a COVID-19 vaccine. CDR3 sequence reads: CSARESRFYTF. CDR3 sequence (DNA): TGCAGTGCTAGAGAGTCGAGGTTCTACACCTTC.